Described below is a single T cell receptor (beta chain) sequence and its context. Sequenced by immunoSEQ multiplex PCR; TCRdb stores in-frame clones only, minus some. The table lists 85,000 to 95,000 clones, about 85% of them singletons. This sample is drawn from a study of control samples from healthy donors and cancer patients. CDR3 size: 14 residues. Trimming removed 0 bases at V and 2 bases at J, with 6 bases between. Germline V gene sequence: CDR1 SGDLS, CDR2 YYNGEE. Sequencing used blood. V gene TRBV9 combines with J gene TRBJ1-5; tentative D call: TRBD1 (6 bases). This sequence was found in a woman aged 70-85 years in good health. CDR3 sequence (DNA): TGTGCCAGCAGCGTAGAGGGGGGCAATCAGCCCCAGCATTTT. Translating it yields CASSVEGGNQPQHF. The complete variable domain, with remaining parts taken from reference TRBV9 and TRBJ1-5, reads DSGVTQTPKHLITATGQRVTLRCSPRSGDLSVYWYQQSLDQGLQFLIQYYNGEERAKGNILERFSAQQFPDLHSELNLSSLELGDSALYFCASSVEGGNQPQHFGDGTRLSIL.